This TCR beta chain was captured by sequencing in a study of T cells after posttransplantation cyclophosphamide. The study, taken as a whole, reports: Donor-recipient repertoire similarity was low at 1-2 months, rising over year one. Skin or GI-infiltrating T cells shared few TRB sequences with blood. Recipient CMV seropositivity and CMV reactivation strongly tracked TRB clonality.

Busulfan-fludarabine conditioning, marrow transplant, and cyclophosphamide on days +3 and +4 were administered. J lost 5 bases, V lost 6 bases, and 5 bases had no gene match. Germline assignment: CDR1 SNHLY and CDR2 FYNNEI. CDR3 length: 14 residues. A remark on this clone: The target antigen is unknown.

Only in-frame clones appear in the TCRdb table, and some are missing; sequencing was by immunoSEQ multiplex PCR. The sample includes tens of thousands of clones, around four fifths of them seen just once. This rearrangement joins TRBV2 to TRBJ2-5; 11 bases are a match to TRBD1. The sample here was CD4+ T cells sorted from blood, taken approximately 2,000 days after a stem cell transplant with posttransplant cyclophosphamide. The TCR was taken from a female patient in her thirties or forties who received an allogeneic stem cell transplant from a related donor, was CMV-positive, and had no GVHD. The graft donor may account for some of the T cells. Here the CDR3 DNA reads TGTGCCAGCAGCCGGACAGGGGGCTTGGAGACCCAGTACTTC. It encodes CASSRTGGLETQYF.